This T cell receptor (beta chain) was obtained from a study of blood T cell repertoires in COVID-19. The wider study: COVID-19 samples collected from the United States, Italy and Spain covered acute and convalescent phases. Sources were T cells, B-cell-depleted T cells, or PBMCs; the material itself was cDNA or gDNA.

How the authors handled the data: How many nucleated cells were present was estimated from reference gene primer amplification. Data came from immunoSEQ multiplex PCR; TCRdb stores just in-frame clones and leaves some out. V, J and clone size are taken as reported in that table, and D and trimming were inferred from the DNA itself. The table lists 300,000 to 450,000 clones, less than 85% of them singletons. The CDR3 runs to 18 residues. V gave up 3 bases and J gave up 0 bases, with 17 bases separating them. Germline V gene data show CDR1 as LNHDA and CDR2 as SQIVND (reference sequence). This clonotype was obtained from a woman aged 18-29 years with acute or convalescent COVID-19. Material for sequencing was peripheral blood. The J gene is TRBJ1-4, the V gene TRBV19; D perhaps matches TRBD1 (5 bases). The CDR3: CASSIRRGTDATNEKLFF. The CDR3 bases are TGTGCCAGTAGTATTCGGCGGGGCACTGATGCAACTAATGAAAAACTGTTTTTT.